These T cell receptor beta chains were read from a single sample in a study of graft-versus-host responses after intestinal transplantation. Only in-frame clones appear in the TCRdb table, and some are missing; sequencing was by immunoSEQ multiplex PCR. The sample lists around 7,000 clones; about two thirds were seen once. The source was ileum tissue, collected roughly 50 days after transplant. These receptors all come from a human patient who received an intestinal transplant, so some T cells may come from the graft donor. The CDR3 runs from the conserved cysteine through the conserved F or W. D genes are given only for firm matches. For some rows the clone size is stated as once, few or many, or as a class when expanded; others skip it.

j_call	d_call	v_call	clone_size	cdr3_aa	cdr3_nt
TRBJ1-4	TRBD1	TRBV7-2	-	CASSPPGQRNEKLFF	TGTGCCAGCAGCCCCCCGGGACAGCGTAATGAAAAACTGTTTTTT
TRBJ1-2	TRBD1	TRBV6-6	-	CASSYSDRDNYGYTF	TGTGCCAGCAGTTACTCCGACAGGGATAACTATGGCTACACCTTC
TRBJ1-2	-	TRBV29-1	-	CSVARDFGYTF	TGCAGCGTTGCCAGGGACTTTGGCTACACCTTC
TRBJ1-4	-	TRBV7-7	-	CASSPGGVEKLFF	TGTGCTAGCAGCCCGGGGGGGGTTGAAAAACTGTTTTTT
TRBJ2-1	TRBD2	TRBV7-9	-	CASSSPQLAGPVNEQFF	TGTGCCAGCAGCTCTCCCCAACTAGCGGGGCCGGTCAATGAGCAGTTCTTC
TRBJ1-1	-	TRBV4-3	once	CASSQDRLEGRTEAFF	TGCGCCAGCAGCCAAGATCGGCTCGAGGGGAGGACTGAAGCTTTCTTT
TRBJ1-6	-	TRBV28	-	CASTRRGGDFGSPLHF	TGTGCCAGCACCCGGAGGGGGGGCGATTTCGGCTCACCCCTCCACTTT
TRBJ1-2	TRBD1	TRBV11-2	-	CASSLAKGTGSGYTF	TGTGCCAGCAGCTTAGCAAAGGGGACAGGGTCTGGCTACACCTTC
TRBJ2-1	TRBD2	TRBV27	-	CASSLWASGGGYNEQFF	TGTGCCAGCAGCCTTTGGGCTAGCGGGGGGGGGTACAATGAGCAGTTCTTC
TRBJ2-3	-	TRBV19	few	CASSTAGSDTQYF	TGTGCCAGTAGTACCGCGGGGTCGGATACGCAGTATTTT
TRBJ2-6	-	TRBV27	-	CASSFLPGGANVLTF	TGTGCCAGCAGTTTTCTCCCGGGGGGGGCCAACGTCCTGACTTTC
TRBJ2-7	-	TRBV5-6	-	CASSLRGTHYEQYF	TGTGCCAGCAGCTTGCGCGGGACGCACTACGAGCAGTACTTC
TRBJ2-1	TRBD2	TRBV7-2	-	CASSPWTSGGYNEQFF	TGTGCCAGCAGTCCCTGGACTAGCGGGGGATACAATGAGCAGTTCTTC
TRBJ2-3	TRBD2	TRBV4-2	-	CASSQEGVVGLATDTQYF	TGTGCCAGCAGCCAAGAGGGGGTGGTGGGACTAGCAACAGATACGCAGTATTTT
TRBJ1-1	-	TRBV30	-	CAWSLTPNTEAFF	TGTGCCTGGAGCCTCACACCGAACACTGAAGCTTTCTTT
TRBJ1-4	TRBD1	TRBV7-9	medium-sized	CASNTGGAGEKLFF	TGTGCCAGCAACACAGGGGGCGCGGGCGAAAAACTGTTTTTT
TRBJ1-1	TRBD1	TRBV6-1	-	CASSFFGQGGTEAFF	TGTGCCAGCAGTTTTTTTGGACAGGGTGGGACTGAAGCTTTCTTT